Presented here are 25 T cell receptor delta chains from one specimen sequenced in a study of γδ T cells in repeated Plasmodium falciparum infection (dated by TCRdb to the early 2020s). For bulk TCR repertoire analysis, Vgamma9/Vdelta2+ and Vdelta2-negative gammadelta T cell populations were isolated by flow sorting from peripheral blood mononuclear cells. Receptors were amplified or captured by multiplex PCR. Sequencing took place on an Illumina MiSeq. TCRdb called clones from the public reads with CATT, and repeated DNA sequences were later combined into one row. This sample comprises approximately 93,000 delta-chain clones, more than 0.85% of them detected only once. The ten largest clones represent more than 9% of the sample. Sequenced: gamma-delta T cells from blood. Receptors originate from a pool of human donors (malaria-infected and uninfected, not separated).

As for this clone: A far larger clone is one nucleotide away, so this likely arose from a read error. The J gene went uncalled, whereas the V gene is TRDV1; TRDD3 is the table's D call and was not checked against the DNA. The CDR3 covers 21 residues. The germline gives CDR1 TSWWSYY, CDR2 QGS. The CDR3 sequence: CALGELVARWGIDRYTDKLIF. In nucleotides, the CDR3 is TGTGCTCTTGGGGAACTAGTTGCAAGGTGGGGGATAGATAGGTACACCGATAAACTCATCTTC.

The sample holds many counts of this clone. This likely traces to a read error, being one base from a far larger clone. This sample also contains other DNA sequences that code for the same CDR3. V gene TRDV1 combines with J gene TRDJ1, with 7 bases lining up with TRDD2. The trim removed 5 bases at V and 0 bases at J, leaving 21 bases unmatched. CDR1 is TSWWSYY and CDR2 is QGS in the germline V gene. The CDR3 sequence is 20 residues long. CDR3 loop: CALGPFLSSVRVSYTDKLIF. The CDR3 DNA reads as TGTGCTCTTGGGCCCTTCCTCTCCTCCGTACGAGTTTCTTACACCGATAAACTCATCTTT.

This clone was recorded a few times. This sequence is one base from a far larger clone and is likely a read error. Other DNA sequences in this specimen translate into the identical CDR3. The chain links TRDV1 to TRDJ1; TRDD3 aligns across 8 bases. This CDR3 has 21 residues. The J segment lost 8 bases and the V segment lost 0 bases, leaving 26 bases of the junction unmatched. CDR1 and CDR2 (germline): TSWWSYY, QGS. The CDR3 loop reads CALGELNNIYNLLGDREKLIF. Here the CDR3 DNA reads TGTGCTCTTGGGGAACTTAATAATATTTATAATCTCCTGGGGGACCGGGAAAAACTCATCTTT.

A remark on this clone: The TCRdb protein comes from a much larger clone and disagrees with this DNA's translation at residue 3, likely due to a read error; the protein given here is derived from the DNA. The chain uses TRDV2 and TRDJ1; a possible D gene is TRDD3 (6 bases). The J gene, missing from TCRdb, was assigned here through DNA to germline matching. CDR1 and CDR2 (germline): GEAIGNYY, EKD. The CDR3 loop spans 18 amino acids. The CDR3 region is CAWDTVVGIMSYTDKLIF. For the CDR3, the DNA is TGTGCCTGGGACACCGTGGTGGGGATCATGAGTTACACCGATAAACTCATCTTT.

As regards this clone: The protein TCRdb lists belongs to a much larger clone and differs from this DNA's translation at residue 17, which points to a read error; the protein shown is made from the DNA. The chain combines TRDV1 with TRDJ1; 10 bases agree with TRDD3. TCRdb gives no J gene; it was assigned here by matching the DNA to germline. The CDR3 runs 27 residues. Trimming removed 3 bases from V and 4 bases from J; junction bases left unmatched: 41. The V gene's germline CDR1 is TSWWSYY and CDR2 QGS. The CDR3 bases are TGTGCTCTTGGGGACACCACCTCCAACGATAGTACCTACCTCTTCTCCCACTGGGGGATGTTGGGCGATAAACTCATCTTT. It codes for CALGDTTSNDSTYLFSHWGMLGDKLIF.

A few counts support this clone. A far more abundant clone sits one base away, making this likely a read error. Other DNA sequences in the sample encode the same CDR3. V gene TRDV1 was called; the J gene was not; TRDD3, the table's D call, was not compared with the DNA. The CDR3 totals 16 residues. CDR1 and CDR2 (germline): TSWWSYY, QGS. CDR3 sequence reads: CALGLWGTRRPRPLIF. CDR3 sequence (DNA): TGTGCTCTTGGGTTATGGGGGACTCGACGCCCCAGACCACTGATCTTT.

Turning to this clone: The TCRdb record carries a much larger clone's protein, which differs from this DNA's translation at residue 15; a read error is the likely cause, and the protein listed here is the DNA translation. The V gene is TRDV2, the J gene TRDJ1, with 7 bases identical to TRDD3. The CDR3 contains 18 residues. CDR1 is GEAIGNYY and CDR2 is EKD in the germline V gene. The CDR3 bases are TGTGCCTGTGACTCAATTGGTACCGGGGGATCGTACACCGATGAACTCATCTTT. As protein: CACDSIGTGGSYTDELIF.

By proportion, this clone is medium-sized. Other DNA sequences in the sample encode the same CDR3. The chain uses TRDV1 and TRDJ1; 13 bases line up with TRDD3. This CDR3 spans 22 amino acids. The J segment lost 2 bases and the V segment lost 3 bases, leaving 21 bases of the junction unmatched. Germline loops: CDR1 TSWWSYY, CDR2 QGS. The CDR3 DNA reads as TGTGCTCTTGGGGACCTTATCCTTCAACTTCTACTGGGGGATACGGGGACCGATAAACTCATCTTT. Protein: CALGDLILQLLLGDTGTDKLIF.

This clone was observed a few times. It is likely a read error: a sequence one base away is far more abundant. Other DNA sequences in the same sample also yield this CDR3. The chain combines TRDV2 with TRDJ1; maybe TRDD2 (5 bases). Since TCRdb gives no J gene, matching the DNA to germline was used here to assign it. This CDR3 is 18 amino acids long. Germline CDR1 GEAIGNYY, CDR2 EKD. With 0 bases removed from V and 0 bases from J, the gap between germline ends came to 19 bases. The CDR3 here is CACDTVLRGAAYTDKLIF. The CDR3 DNA follows: TGTGCCTGTGACACCGTCCTAAGAGGGGCCGCATACACCGATAAACTCATCTTT.

For this clone: TCRdb's entry gives the protein of a much larger clone, which mismatches this DNA's translation at residue 5, likely from a read error; the protein reported here is translated from the DNA. The chain carries TRDV2 and TRDJ3; 10 bases fit TRDD3. The CDR3 consists of 22 residues. V dropped 3 bases and J dropped 1; count of bases not matched to a gene: 17. CDR1 GEAIGNYY and CDR2 EKD come from the germline V gene. The CDR3 sequence: CACDPGQYWGMFASWDTRQMFF. CDR3 DNA sequence: TGTGCCTGTGACCCCGGACAGTACTGGGGGATGTTCGCTTCCTGGGACACCCGACAGATGTTTTTC.

A word on this clone: A far larger clone is one nucleotide away, so this likely arose from a read error. Other DNA sequences within the sample encode an identical CDR3. The J segment was not called; the V segment is TRDV2; no check of the table's D call, TRDD3, against the DNA was made. The CDR3 consists of 18 residues. Germline V CDR1 and CDR2: GEAIGNYY, EKD. The CDR3 spells CACDTRPDLGGYTDKLIF. The CDR3 DNA reads as TGTGCCTGTGACACTCGTCCGGATCTGGGGGGCTACACCGATAAGCTCATCTTT.

On this clone: A far larger clone is only one base removed, so a read error is likely. The same CDR3 arises from other DNA sequences in this sample as well. The V and J genes are TRDV1 and TRDJ1; 9 bases map to TRDD3. Per germline, CDR1 TSWWSYY and CDR2 QGS. The CDR3 length is 19 residues. CDR3 in amino acids: CALGELRMATGIRTDKLIF. The CDR3 DNA follows: TGTGCCCTTGGGGAACTAAGAATGGCTACGGGGATACGGACCGATAAACTCATCTTT.

About this clone itself: This DNA's translation and the protein TCRdb lists, from a much larger clone, do not match at residue 17, likely due to a read error; the protein shown is translated from the DNA. The V gene is given as TRDV2, and no J gene call is available; TRDD3 is the table's D call, not checked against the DNA. This CDR3 region has 18 residues. Germline V gene data show CDR1 as GEAIGNYY and CDR2 as EKD. CDR3 nucleotides: TGTGCCTGTGACACAATCCCCGGGAATGAGAGAGGGACCGATAAACTCACCTTT. Its protein is CACDTIPGNERGTDKLTF.

This clone has only a few counts. TCRdb attributes to this sequence the protein of a much larger clone, which differs from the DNA translation at residue 3; a read error is likely, and the protein displayed is translated from the DNA. The rearrangement uses TRDV2 and TRDJ1; 10 nucleotides match TRDD3. This CDR3 spans 18 amino acids. Germline CDR1 is GEAIGNYY and CDR2 is EKD. The CDR3 reads CASDTPGLGDLYTDKLIF. For the CDR3, the DNA is TGTGCCAGTGACACCCCAGGACTGGGGGATCTGTACACCGATAAACTCATCTTT.

In its sample, this clone was seen many times. The genes are TRDV1 and TRDJ1; D is unresolved. This CDR3 has 22 residues. V shed 1 base and J shed 5 bases, with 35 bases lying between them. Germline CDR1 and CDR2: TSWWSYY and QGS. The CDR3 region is CALGEQFSEYFPRPVASDKLIF. CDR3 DNA: TGTGCTCTTGGGGAACAGTTTTCGGAATATTTTCCCCGCCCGGTTGCTTCTGATAAACTCATCTTT.

Of note for this clone: TCRdb assigns this DNA the protein of a much larger clone, which departs from its translation at residue 10; this likely reflects a read error, and the protein shown comes from translating the DNA. The chain has TRDV2 and TRDJ1; 9 bases align to TRDD3. The J gene, missing from TCRdb, was assigned here through DNA to germline matching. This CDR3 region has 18 residues. CDR1 is GEAIGNYY and CDR2 is EKD in the germline V gene. Germline trimming cut 0 bases from V and 4 bases from J; bases unmatched to any gene: 14. CDR3: CACDTVVNRSGGYDKLIF. CDR3 nucleotides: TGTGCCTGTGACACCGTGGTTAATAGGAGTGGGGGATACGATAAACTCATCTTT.

With regard to this clone: This DNA's translation and the protein TCRdb lists, from a much larger clone, do not match at residue 6, likely due to a read error; the protein shown is translated from the DNA. The chain uses TRDV1 and TRDJ1; D possibly corresponds to TRDD2 (6 bases). TCRdb supplies no J gene; here it was assigned by aligning the nucleotide sequence to germline. The CDR3 is 20 amino acids. The germline gives CDR1 TSWWSYY, CDR2 QGS. Trimming removed 5 bases at V and 0 bases at J, with 28 bases between. The CDR3 bases are TGTGCTCTTGGGCCTTCCCTCTCCTCCGTACGAGTTTCTTACACCGATAAACTCATCTTT. Protein: CALGPSLSSVRVSYTDKLIF.

Note on this clone: For this DNA, TCRdb reports the protein of a much larger clone, which diverges at residue 11, most likely from a read error; the protein presented here is translated directly from the DNA. This chain joins TRDV2 and TRDJ1; 9 bases match TRDD3. TCRdb does not report a J gene; here it was assigned by matching the DNA to germline references. V gave up 4 bases and J gave up 4 bases; unmatched junction bases: 12. The CDR3 sequence is 16 residues long. Germline V gene data show CDR1 as GEAIGNYY and CDR2 as EKD. CDR3 in amino acids: CACDGTGGRNNDKLIF. CDR3 in DNA: TGTGCCTGTGATGGTACTGGGGGACGTAACAACGATAAACTCATCTTT.

As to this clone: TCRdb's protein for this DNA is that of a much larger clone and differs from the translation at residue 12, likely a read error; the protein shown is the DNA translation. The J gene is TRDJ1, the V gene TRDV2, with 11 bases lining up with TRDD3. No J segment appears in TCRdb, so it was assigned here by matching the sequence to germline. Germline V gene data show CDR1 as GEAIGNYY and CDR2 as EKD. The CDR3 sequence is 17 residues long. V lost 3 bases to trimming and J lost 4 bases; unmatched junction nucleotides: 12. The CDR3 DNA reads TGTGCCTGTGACCTGGTACTGGGGGATAGCACGATCGATAAACTCATCTTT. It is translated as CACDLVLGDSTIDKLIF.

For this clone: TCRdb's protein, taken from a much larger clone, differs from this DNA's translation at residue 9, likely owing to a read error; the protein displayed comes from the DNA. The gene calls are TRDV2 and TRDJ1; unclear D gene. Germline CDR1 and CDR2: GEAIGNYY and EKD. This CDR3 has 13 residues. The V and J ends lost 0 bases and 10 bases respectively, with 14 bases between them. The CDR3: CACDTGLGSRLIF. The CDR3 DNA is TGTGCCTGTGACACCGGATTGGGCAGTAGACTCATCTTT.

This clone was observed a handful of times. This probably arose from a read error, given a far larger clone one base away. The sample contains more than one DNA sequence encoding this CDR3. The rearrangement joins TRDV1 to TRDJ1; 7 bases map to TRDD3. The CDR3 consists of 19 residues. CDR1 and CDR2 from the germline V gene are TSWWSYY and QGS. CDR3 loop: CALGASSNQGGIRTDKLIF. The DNA of the CDR3 is TGTGCTCTTGGGGCCAGTTCCAACCAGGGGGGGATCCGTACCGATAAGCTCATCTTT.

The table lists this clone with many counts. The likely explanation is a read error, given a far larger clone one base away. In the same sample, other DNA sequences code for this CDR3. This chain links TRDV2 with TRDJ1; 10 positions match TRDD3. As TCRdb names no J gene, one was assigned here on the basis of a DNA match to germline. Germline CDR1 and CDR2: GEAIGNYY and EKD. This CDR3 has 15 residues. The CDR3 here is CACVELGDREDKLIF. DNA of the CDR3: TGTGCTTGTGTCGAACTGGGGGATCGGGAGGATAAACTCATCTTT.

A note on this clone: It differs at one base from a far larger clone, so likely a read error. Additional DNA sequences in this sample encode the identical CDR3. This sequence joins TRDV1 and TRDJ1; 9 bases map to TRDD3. Because TCRdb records no J gene, it was assigned here through a match of the DNA to germline. Unmatched junction bases numbered 17, after V lost 0 bases and J lost 9 bases. Germline lookup yields CDR1 TSWWSYY and CDR2 QGS. This CDR3 comprises 18 residues. For the CDR3, the DNA is TGTGCTCTTGGGGAACTATCCGGGGGGATACTTCCAGTGCTCGAACTCATCTTT. This encodes CALGELSGGILPVLELIF.

Comment on this clone: Translating this DNA gives a protein that differs at residue 3 from the TCRdb one, which belongs to a much larger clone; a read error is likely, and the protein shown is this translation. The chain carries TRDV1 and TRDJ1; a weak D match, TRDD3 (6 bases). CDR1 and CDR2 (germline): TSWWSYY, QGS. The CDR3 is 21 residues long. The CDR3 nucleotides are TGTGCTCCTGGGGAATTTAGCCCAGCACACCGGGGATTCAGATTCACCGATAAACTCATCTTT. It translates to CAPGEFSPAHRGFRFTDKLIF.

This clone was seen repeatedly, ten times or more. For this DNA, TCRdb reports the protein of a much larger clone, which diverges at residue 21, most likely from a read error; the protein presented here is translated directly from the DNA. The rearrangement joins TRDV1 to TRDJ1, with 9 bases lining up with TRDD3. Germline-derived CDR1 and CDR2 are TSWWSYY and QGS. CDR3 length: 22 residues. The CDR3 protein is CALGDYLPIGIHWGTHTDKLTF. The CDR3 DNA reads as TGTGCTCTTGGGGACTATCTTCCCATCGGTATTCACTGGGGGACACACACCGATAAACTCACCTTT.